This T cell receptor beta chain derives from a study of blood T cell repertoires in COVID-19. The protocol was immunoSEQ multiplex PCR, while the TCRdb copy is restricted to in-frame clones and leaves out a portion. This sample has 120,000 to 150,000 clones; roughly 80% occur once, and the top ten carry approximately 38%. From germline, CDR1 is SEHNR and CDR2 FQNEAQ (reference sequence). Trimming stripped 2 bases from V and 5 bases from J, with 9 bases between. The CDR3 is 14 amino acids. The genes are TRBV7-9 and TRBJ2-2; TRBD1 might be the D (5 bases). The TCR sequence derives from a human donor in a cohort sampled during active COVID-19. Sample: peripheral blood. The CDR3 sequence is CASSLNKGTGELFF. CDR3 in DNA: TGTGCCAGCAGCTTAAACAAGGGGACCGGGGAGCTGTTTTTT.